Detailed here is one T cell receptor (beta chain). The data stem from a study of blood T cell repertoires in COVID-19. Study-wide context: COVID-19 samples, acute and convalescent, were from the United States, Italy and Spain. Nucleic acid was either cDNA or gDNA, and it came from T cells, B-cell-depleted T cells, or PBMCs.

The J segment lost 11 bases and the V segment lost 2 bases, leaving 12 bases of the junction unmatched. The V gene's germline CDR1 is SGHRS and CDR2 YFSETQ. CDR3 length equals 15 residues. As handled by the study authors: Nucleated cell counts were estimated from reference gene primer amplification. Clones were read by immunoSEQ multiplex PCR, and TCRdb kept only the in-frame ones, dropping some. V, J and clone size are those of that table, while D and trimming were read from the DNA. The repertoire has 70,000 to 95,000 clones, 70% to 90% of them found once; the top ten carry roughly 12%. The chain links TRBV5-1 to TRBJ1-1, with TRBD1 matching 10 bases. The TCR comes from a woman in her 70s with active or convalescent COVID-19. Sequencing was performed on peripheral blood. This CDR3 is CASSLAGTGVRGAFF. DNA of the CDR3: TGCGCCAGCAGCTTAGCTGGGACAGGGGTAAGGGGGGCTTTCTTT. Complete variable domain (other parts from reference TRBV5-1 and TRBJ1-1): KAGVTQTPRYLIKTRGQQVTLSCSPISGHRSVSWYQQTPGQGLQFLFEYFSETQRNKGNFPGRFSGRQFSNSRSEMNVSTLELGDSALYLCASSLAGTGVRGAFFGQGTRLTVV.